The subject of this entry is one TCR beta chain. The sample comes from a study of cytomegalovirus exposure and HLA in healthy donors. The study ran its PCR with 60 Vbeta and 13 Jbeta primers. Per the original data handling: In a later analysis, of 80 million or so unique beta chains, some 10 million appeared in at least two donors. The method was immunoSEQ multiplex PCR; TCRdb's version includes in-frame clones alone and lacks a portion of them. That table is the source of V, J and clone size, and D and trimming were worked out from the DNA. The repertoire holds around 190,000 clones, with around 82% as singletons. The origin of this receptor is a woman aged 25 to 39 in good health and CMV-seronegative. Sequencing was performed on PBMCs.

The CDR3 sequence: CAWRGQGAQPQHF. The CDR3 nucleotides are TGTGCCTGGAGGGGTCAGGGGGCTCAGCCCCAGCATTTT. This chain links TRBV30 with TRBJ1-5; 8 bases match TRBD1. Germline loops: CDR1 GTSNPN, CDR2 SVGIG (reference sequence). The CDR3 length is 13 residues. After removal of 3 bases from V and 6 bases from J, the junction contained 4 bases not matched to a gene.